At least ten counts were recorded for the clone carrying this T cell receptor (beta chain). Trimming removed 6 bases from V and 4 bases from J; junction bases left unmatched: 3. Germline loops: CDR1 SQVTM, CDR2 ANQGSEA. The CDR3 is 12 amino acids. Unique molecular identifiers tagged the TCRbeta library. TCRdb independently ran MiXCR on the PCR reads; one entry per CDR3 protein. The repertoire includes 360,000 or so distinct CDR3 sequences, around 21% of them detected once, and approximately 3.9% sits in the top ten. The sample belongs to a study of T-cell reconstitution after alpha-beta-depleted transplantation in children.

This clonotype originated in a human donor who donated a stem cell graft to a child with acute myeloid leukemia. The rearrangement uses TRBV29-1 and TRBJ1-1; 9 bases agree with TRBD1. The sequences come from PBMCs from the stem cell graft donor, collected from the stem cell graft. CDR3 in amino acids: CSVGQGGTEAFF. For the CDR3, the DNA is TGCAGCGTGGGACAGGGTGGCACTGAAGCTTTCTTT.